Listed below are T cell receptor beta chains from one sample, sequenced in a study of regulatory T cells in long-lasting Graves disease. One entry per CDR3 protein results from TCRdb running MiXCR on the multiplex PCR reads. The sample records under 450,000 distinct CDR3 sequences, around 23% being singletons. Sample: peripheral blood mononuclear cells (PBMCs), taken when the disease was refractory, from a patient treated with antithyroid drugs. All receptors come from a woman aged 40 to 50 with Graves disease. Both conserved end residues are part of each CDR3. The D gene is left open where the match is weak. Not all rows give a size; the values are once, few, many and, for expanded clones, a class.

>TRBV5-1|TRBD2|TRBJ2-7|NA
CASTETRGAEQYF
TGCGCCAGCACCGAGACGCGGGGGGCCGAGCAGTACTTC
>TRBV7-9|TRBD1|TRBJ2-6|few
CASSRQGVSGANVLTF
TGTGCCAGCAGCCGACAGGGGGTATCTGGGGCCAACGTCCTGACTTTC
>TRBV29-1|TRBD1|TRBJ1-1|NA
CSGARDRGRTEAFF
TGCAGCGGGGCCCGGGACAGGGGAAGGACTGAAGCTTTCTTT
>TRBV28|TRBD1|TRBJ2-7|many
CASSNQGDSRSREQYF
TGTGCCAGCAGCAATCAAGGGGACAGTCGGTCACGCGAGCAGTACTTC
>TRBV5-1|NA|TRBJ2-2|few
CASTTSPRTVTGELFF
TGCGCCAGCACCACATCCCCCCGGACAGTCACCGGGGAGCTGTTTTTT
>TRBV11-2|TRBD1|TRBJ2-4|many
CASSLGQGLAKNIQYF
TGTGCCAGCAGCCTTGGACAGGGGCTAGCCAAAAACATTCAGTACTTC
>TRBV5-1|TRBD1|TRBJ1-1|many
CASSLSPGQLTEAFF
TGCGCCAGCAGCTTGTCTCCGGGACAGCTCACTGAAGCTTTCTTT
>TRBV28|NA|TRBJ2-3|few
CASSPPNTLSTDTQYF
TGTGCCAGCAGTCCCCCCAACACTCTGAGCACAGATACGCAGTATTTT
>TRBV28|NA|TRBJ2-1|few
CASAQGGAFNEQFF
TGTGCCAGCGCCCAAGGGGGTGCCTTCAATGAGCAGTTCTTC
>TRBV20-1|NA|TRBJ2-1|NA
CSARGYYDGEQFF
TGCAGTGCTCGCGGGTACTACGACGGTGAGCAGTTCTTC
>TRBV7-2|TRBD1|TRBJ2-7|few
CASSLTDREIFYEQYF
TGTGCCAGCAGCTTAACGGACAGGGAAATTTTTTATGAGCAGTACTTC
>TRBV7-3|TRBD2|TRBJ2-2|few
CASSLNASLAGTKMVVYTGELFF
TGTGCCAGCAGCTTAAATGCGTCACTAGCGGGAACGAAAATGGTGGTTTACACCGGGGAGCTGTTTTTT
>TRBV28|TRBD2|TRBJ2-7|NA
CASTIGGLAGRGGEQYF
TGTGCCAGCACCATTGGGGGACTAGCGGGGAGGGGGGGCGAGCAGTACTTC
>TRBV4-1|NA|TRBJ2-5|many
CASSQRGGFWETQYF
TGCGCCAGCAGCCAACGTGGGGGCTTCTGGGAGACCCAGTACTTC
>TRBV12-3/TRBV12-4|TRBD1|TRBJ2-5|many
CASSLSRGRGETQYF
TGTGCCAGCAGTTTGAGCAGGGGGCGCGGAGAGACCCAGTACTTC
>TRBV11-2|NA|TRBJ1-1|few
CASSFGEGRSFF
TGTGCCAGCAGCTTCGGGGAGGGGCGAAGCTTCTTT
>TRBV28|NA|TRBJ1-2|many
CASSLSPNYGYTF
TGTGCCAGCAGTTTATCCCCTAACTATGGCTACACCTTC
>TRBV6-5|NA|TRBJ1-2|NA
CASSYSTDYGYTF
TGTGCCAGCAGTTACTCTACCGATTATGGCTACACCTTC
>TRBV6-2/TRBV6-3|TRBD1|TRBJ1-2|NA
CASSRQGFINYGYTF
TGTGCCAGCAGTCGACAGGGGTTTATTAACTATGGCTACACCTTC
>TRBV15|NA|TRBJ2-5|few
CATSRWTGGQETQYF
TGTGCCACCAGCAGATGGACTGGCGGCCAAGAGACCCAGTACTTC
>TRBV27|TRBD1|TRBJ1-1|many
CASRGQGQNTEAFF
TGTGCCAGCAGAGGACAGGGCCAGAACACTGAAGCTTTCTTT
>TRBV28|TRBD1|TRBJ1-4|many
CASSRGQTSTNEKLFF
TGTGCCAGCAGTCGGGGACAGACCTCAACTAATGAAAAACTGTTTTTT
>TRBV12-3/TRBV12-4|TRBD1|TRBJ1-3|few
CASSLTGGNTIYF
TGTGCCAGCAGCTTGACAGGGGGAAACACCATATATTTT
>TRBV2|NA|TRBJ2-3|few
CASSEAWGIDTDTQYF
TGTGCCAGCAGTGAAGCGTGGGGCATCGACACAGATACGCAGTATTTT
>TRBV7-9|TRBD1|TRBJ1-4|NA
CASSLSRRWDRNNEKLFF
TGTGCCAGCAGCTTATCCCGACGTTGGGACAGGAATAATGAAAAACTGTTTTTT
>TRBV24-1|NA|TRBJ2-5|many
CATSDQGTPQETQYF
TGTGCCACCAGTGATCAGGGGACCCCCCAAGAGACCCAGTACTTC
>TRBV28|NA|TRBJ1-5|many
CASSLDPLGPQHF
TGTGCCAGCAGTTTGGACCCCCTCGGTCCCCAGCATTTT
>TRBV4-1|NA|TRBJ2-7|few
CASSQDRDGLGSYEQYF
TGCGCCAGCAGCCAAGATCGGGACGGTCTAGGCTCCTACGAGCAGTACTTC
>TRBV20-1|NA|TRBJ1-1|many
CSARLRGAFF
TGCAGTGCAAGACTCCGCGGGGCTTTCTTT
>TRBV20-1|TRBD1|TRBJ2-4|NA
CSAREDRVLSEGVFKNIQYF
TGCAGTGCTAGAGAAGACAGGGTGCTGAGCGAAGGGGTCTTCAAAAACATTCAGTACTTC
>TRBV20-1|NA|TRBJ1-4|many
CSARLNEKLFF
TGCAGTGCGCGCCTTAATGAAAAACTGTTTTTT
>TRBV6-1|NA|TRBJ1-5|NA
CASNVFGSNQPQHF
TGTGCCAGCAATGTTTTTGGTAGCAATCAGCCCCAGCATTTT
>TRBV7-6|TRBD2|TRBJ2-3|NA
CASSLSSGNTDTQYF
TGTGCCAGCAGCTTGTCTAGCGGGAACACAGATACGCAGTATTTT
>TRBV2|TRBD1|TRBJ1-1|few
CASSSFRGANTEAFF
TGTGCCAGCAGCTCTTTCAGGGGGGCGAACACTGAAGCTTTCTTT
>TRBV28|NA|TRBJ1-5|many
CASGTGNQPQHF
TGTGCCAGTGGGACGGGCAATCAGCCCCAGCATTTT
>TRBV7-3|NA|TRBJ1-5|NA
CASSPGEGDQPQHF
TGTGCCAGCAGCCCAGGGGAGGGGGATCAGCCCCAGCATTTT
>TRBV12-3/TRBV12-4|NA|TRBJ1-5|few
CASSFEGWGARNQPQHF
TGTGCCAGCAGTTTTGAGGGATGGGGGGCTCGGAATCAGCCCCAGCATTTT
>TRBV6-1|NA|TRBJ2-1|NA
CASRVERALPNDEQFF
TGTGCCAGCAGGGTCGAGCGGGCCTTACCCAATGATGAGCAGTTCTTC
>TRBV6-2/TRBV6-3|NA|TRBJ2-7|many
CASSYGRNYEQYF
TGTGCCAGCAGTTACGGCAGAAACTACGAGCAGTACTTC
>TRBV28|TRBD2|TRBJ2-7|many
CASSFLRTSGSFFYEQYF
TGTGCCAGCAGTTTCTTAAGGACTAGCGGGAGCTTTTTCTACGAGCAGTACTTC
>TRBV15|NA|TRBJ2-2|NA
CATSGVGTTGELFF
TGTGCCACCAGCGGAGTTGGCACGACCGGGGAGCTGTTTTTT
>TRBV11-2|TRBD1|TRBJ2-5|many
CASRSSGTGGETQYF
TGTGCCAGCAGGTCCTCCGGGACAGGGGGGGAGACCCAGTACTTC